Below, 31 T cell receptor beta chains from the same sample are listed, as sequenced in a study of T cell responses to AZD1222 COVID-19 vaccine. Sequencing used immunoSEQ multiplex PCR; TCRdb keeps in-frame clones, though not all of them. The data contain about 100,000 clones, 87% of them singletons. The material sequenced was peripheral blood, taken on day 0 of MenACWY control vaccination. These receptors all stem from an adult in good health.

V is TRBV5-6 and J is TRBJ2-2; 10 bases fit TRBD1. Looked up from germline, CDR1 is SGHDT and CDR2 is YYEEEE. After removal of 2 bases from V and 4 bases from J, the junction contained 5 bases not matched to a gene. The CDR3 spans 16 residues. The chain's CDR3 is CASSFGTGAVTGELFF. CDR3 nucleotide sequence: TGTGCCAGCAGCTTTGGGACAGGGGCCGTCACCGGGGAGCTGTTTTTT. Combining the CDR3 with reference TRBV5-6 and TRBJ2-2 gives the whole variable domain DAGVTQSPTHLIKTRGQQVTLRCSPKSGHDTVSWYQQALGQGPQFIFQYYEEEERQRGNFPDRFSGHQFPNYSSELNVNALLLGDSALYLCASSFGTGAVTGELFFGEGSRLTVL.

The J gene is TRBJ1-5, the V gene TRBV6-5; unclear D gene. Trimming removed 6 bases from V and 9 bases from J, with 12 bases in between. The CDR3 is 12 amino acids. The germline V gene encodes CDR1 MNHEY and CDR2 SVGAGI. CDR3 sequence: CASSQTWPPQHF. The CDR3 bases are TGTGCCAGCAGCCAGACTTGGCCGCCCCAGCATTTT.

This chain uses TRBV11-2 with TRBJ1-2; 9 nucleotides align to TRBD1. The trim removed 4 bases at V and 2 bases at J, leaving 5 bases unmatched. Germline V gene sequence: CDR1 SGHAT, CDR2 FQNNGV. The CDR3 covers 15 residues. CDR3 nucleotides: TGTGCCAGCAGCTCCGGGACAGGGAGCAACTATGGCTACACCTTC. Translating it yields CASSSGTGSNYGYTF.

The chain links TRBV28 to TRBJ2-7; 11 positions agree with TRBD1. CDR1 and CDR2 (germline): MDHEN, SYDVKM. The CDR3 covers 15 residues. J was trimmed by 4 bases and V by 7 bases; bases with no gene match: 9. The CDR3: CASILRDRGTYEQYF. As DNA, the CDR3 is TGTGCCAGCATTCTCCGGGACAGGGGGACGTACGAGCAGTACTTC.

The chain links TRBV10-2 to TRBJ1-1; no clear D. Trimming took off 7 bases at V and 1 base at J, with 13 bases between the two ends. The CDR3 contains 14 residues. Germline assignment: CDR1 WSHSY and CDR2 SAAADI. The chain's CDR3 is CASITARQNTEAFF. In DNA form, the CDR3 reads TGCGCCAGCATTACTGCTAGGCAGAACACTGAAGCTTTCTTT.

The chain joins TRBV6-8 to TRBJ1-5; D ambiguous. The V gene lost 8 bases and the J gene lost 0 bases, with 14 bases spanning the gap. The CDR3 consists of 15 residues. CDR1 is MNHGY, CDR2 SAAAGT, per germline. CDR3 in amino acids: CASCPTEYSNQPQHF. The DNA of the CDR3 is TGTGCCAGCTGTCCAACGGAGTATAGCAATCAGCCCCAGCATTTT.

The chain has TRBV6-5 and TRBJ2-7, with D unresolved. Germline V gives CDR1 MNHEY, CDR2 SVGAGI. Between the trimmed V and J ends, which lost 7 bases and 3 bases, there was a span of 10 bases. The CDR3 has 12 residues. DNA for the CDR3: TGTGCCAGCACCCAGTGGCGCTACGAGCAGTACTTC. Amino acid sequence: CASTQWRYEQYF.

The V call is TRBV18, the J call TRBJ2-5; D might be TRBD1 or TRBD2, each matching 5 bases. The CDR3 spans 15 residues. Trimming stripped 5 bases from V and 1 base from J, with 14 bases between. Germline CDR1 and CDR2: KGHSH and LQKENI. As DNA, the CDR3 is TGTGCCAGCTCATCGACTTCCGGGGCCCAAGAGACCCAGTACTTC. As protein: CASSSTSGAQETQYF.

The chain joins TRBV6-5 to TRBJ2-1; perhaps TRBD2 as D (6 bases). With 2 bases removed from V and 4 bases from J, the gap between germline ends came to 9 bases. Germline V gene data show CDR1 as MNHEY and CDR2 as SVGAGI. The CDR3 length is 14 residues. The CDR3 protein is CASSYRDWYNEQFF. CDR3 nucleotides: TGTGCCAGCAGTTACCGGGACTGGTACAATGAGCAGTTCTTC.

The chain combines TRBV15 with TRBJ1-4, with D tentatively TRBD1 (6 bases). The CDR3 is 15 amino acids. Between the trimmed V and J ends, which lost 0 bases and 6 bases, there was a span of 11 bases. Germline loops: CDR1 LNHNV, CDR2 YYDKDF (reference sequence). The CDR3 is CATSRDRDTDEKLFF. CDR3 coding DNA: TGTGCCACCAGCAGAGATAGGGACACTGATGAAAAACTGTTTTTT.

V gene TRBV29-1 combines with J gene TRBJ1-1, with 8 bases that match TRBD1. Trimming took 6 bases from V and 4 from J; bases not matched to a gene: 7. The CDR3 contains 13 residues. Germline CDR1 is SQVTM and CDR2 is ANQGSEA. Here the CDR3 reads CSVAHTGGTEAFF. The CDR3 DNA sequence: TGCAGCGTCGCCCACACAGGGGGCACTGAAGCTTTCTTT.

The chain carries TRBV28 and TRBJ1-5; D not certain. Germline V lookup: CDR1 MDHEN, CDR2 SYDVKM. Trimming took off 7 bases at V and 0 bases at J, with 13 bases between the two ends. This CDR3 contains 15 residues. The CDR3 region is CASTTLEDSNQPQHF. CDR3 DNA sequence: TGTGCCAGCACCACACTAGAGGATAGCAATCAGCCCCAGCATTTT.

The V gene is TRBV19, the J gene TRBJ1-4; possible D gene TRBD1, 6 bases. This CDR3 has 16 residues. Looked up from germline, CDR1 is LNHDA and CDR2 is SQIVND (reference sequence). Trimming cost V 7 bases and J 7 bases, with 22 bases left between them. The CDR3 DNA follows: TGTGCCAGTATTAACCACCCCGGGGGGGCGGCTGAAAAACTGTTTTTT. Translating it yields CASINHPGGAAEKLFF.

The rearrangement links TRBV4-1 to TRBJ1-2; D perhaps matches TRBD1 (5 bases). The CDR3 has 15 residues. V was cut by 6 bases and J by 4 bases, with 18 bases left in between. Germline loops: CDR1 MGHRA, CDR2 YSYEKL. In DNA form, the CDR3 reads TGCGCCAGCAGATTCGGGGAAGGGGCTGCCTATGGCTACACCTTC. It encodes CASRFGEGAAYGYTF.

The genes are TRBV4-1 and TRBJ2-1; D is uncertain. The CDR3 loop spans 13 amino acids. Germline lookup yields CDR1 MGHRA and CDR2 YSYEKL. Trimming removed 0 bases from V and 7 bases from J, with 7 bases in between. Here the CDR3 DNA reads TGCGCCAGCAGCCAAGACTATGGGAATGAGCAGTTCTTC. Protein product: CASSQDYGNEQFF.

The chain recombines TRBV7-2 with TRBJ1-1; D is undetermined. Looked up from germline, CDR1 is SGHTA and CDR2 is FQGNSA. This CDR3 comprises 14 residues. V was pared by 3 bases and J by 1 base, with 9 bases between. CDR3 residues: CASSLYPANTEAFF. CDR3 in DNA: TGTGCCAGCAGCTTGTATCCTGCGAACACTGAAGCTTTCTTT.

The chain uses TRBV5-1 and TRBJ1-2; possibly TRBD1 for D (6 bases). The CDR3 is 15 amino acids. Per germline, CDR1 SGHRS and CDR2 YFSETQ. V was cut by 3 bases and J by 4 bases, with 16 bases left in between. The CDR3 sequence: CASSWGAGATYGYTF. The CDR3 region has the DNA TGCGCCAGCAGCTGGGGGGCAGGGGCGACCTATGGCTACACCTTC.

This clone was observed once. The chain couples TRBV29-1 to TRBJ1-1; D gene uncertain. Between the trimmed V and J ends, which lost 8 bases and 1 base, there was a span of 8 bases. This CDR3 has 11 residues. Germline CDR1 SQVTM, CDR2 ANQGSEA. CDR3 amino acids: CSISRNTEAFF. As DNA, the CDR3 is TGCAGCATCTCGAGGAACACTGAAGCTTTCTTT.

This chain links TRBV2 with TRBJ1-2; 7 bases are a match to TRBD1. The V segment lost 6 bases and the J segment 4 bases; nucleotides outside the gene matches: 8. CDR3 size: 14 residues. Germline CDR1 is SNHLY and CDR2 is FYNNEI. The CDR3 DNA reads TGTGCCAGCAGACCAACAGGGGCCGGCTATGGCTACACCTTC. This sequence encodes CASRPTGAGYGYTF.

This chain uses TRBV9 with TRBJ1-6; 8 bases line up with TRBD1. The CDR3 is 14 residues long. Per the germline V gene, CDR1 is SGDLS and CDR2 is YYNGEE. V dropped 3 bases and J dropped 10; count of bases not matched to a gene: 6. This CDR3 is CASSARTGNSPLHF. For the CDR3, the DNA is TGTGCCAGCAGCGCACGGACAGGGAACTCACCCCTCCACTTT.

V usage is TRBV10-3 and J usage is TRBJ2-6, with D uncertain. CDR1 and CDR2 (germline): ENHRY, SYGVKD. CDR3 size: 16 residues. Trimming removed 3 bases from V and 0 bases from J, with 9 bases in between. The CDR3 sequence is CAISDQRSSGANVLTF. DNA for the CDR3: TGTGCCATCAGTGACCAACGGAGCTCTGGGGCCAACGTCCTGACTTTC.

The chain carries TRBV5-1 and TRBJ2-3, with 11 bases identical to TRBD2. Germline CDR1 SGHRS, CDR2 YFSETQ. This CDR3 spans 16 amino acids. V trimming: 4 bases; J trimming: 2 bases; junction bases outside the gene matches: 6. The CDR3 DNA sequence: TGCGCCAGCAGCGACCCTAGCGGGGGGAACACAGATACGCAGTATTTT. It codes for CASSDPSGGNTDTQYF.

The rearrangement links TRBV7-9 to TRBJ1-2, with D possibly matching TRBD1 (6 bases). V was pared by 3 bases and J by 6 bases, with 20 bases between. Germline V gene sequence: CDR1 SEHNR, CDR2 FQNEAQ (reference sequence). The CDR3 extends over 16 amino acids. In DNA form, the CDR3 reads TGTGCCAGCAGCTTCGCAGAACAGGGAGCCAGGAATGGCTACACCTTC. Translated, it gives CASSFAEQGARNGYTF.

CDR3 region: CASRISENTEAFF. CDR3 nucleotide sequence: TGCGCCAGCAGAATCAGCGAGAACACTGAAGCTTTCTTT. This sequence joins TRBV5-1 and TRBJ1-1; D unresolved. V was cut by 5 bases and J by 1 base, with 9 bases left in between. Germline lookup yields CDR1 SGHRS and CDR2 YFSETQ. The CDR3 contains 13 residues.

The rearrangement links TRBV12-3 or TRBV12-4 to TRBJ1-1; 9 nucleotides match TRBD1. The trim removed 4 bases at V and 3 bases at J, leaving 0 bases unmatched. The CDR3 is 13 residues long. The CDR3 loop is CASSWTGDTEAFF. CDR3 nucleotides: TGTGCCAGCAGTTGGACAGGGGACACTGAAGCTTTCTTT.

The V and J genes are TRBV7-9 and TRBJ2-3; 8 nucleotides agree with TRBD2. The CDR3 sequence is 17 residues long. V shed 5 bases and J 6 bases; nucleotides not matched to a gene: 16. CDR1 is SEHNR, CDR2 FQNEAQ, per germline (reference sequence). CDR3 DNA sequence: TGTGCCAGCAGCCCCCGGGTAGCGGGAAGGTCCACTGATACGCAGTATTTT. Translation gives CASSPRVAGRSTDTQYF. The full variable domain, with the rest looked up from reference TRBV7-9 and TRBJ2-3, is DTGVSQNPRHKITKRGQNVTFRCDPISEHNRLYWYRQTLGQGPEFLTYFQNEAQLEKSRLLSDRFSAERPKGSFSTLEIQRTEQGDSAMYLCASSPRVAGRSTDTQYFGPGTRLTVL.

The CDR3 is CASSLPVTGRRSEQYF. The DNA of the CDR3 is TGTGCCAGCAGCTTACCCGTTACAGGGAGAAGGAGCGAGCAGTACTTC. The V gene is TRBV7-2, the J gene TRBJ2-7; possibly TRBD1 for D (6 bases). The CDR3 totals 16 residues. V was trimmed by 2 bases and J by 6 bases, leaving 20 bases between them. Looked up from germline, CDR1 is SGHTA and CDR2 is FQGNSA.

The chain has TRBV2 and TRBJ1-1, with D maybe TRBD1 (5 bases). The V and J ends lost 2 bases and 4 bases respectively, with 11 bases between them. Germline V gene lookup returns CDR1 SNHLY and CDR2 FYNNEI. This CDR3 has 14 amino acids. The CDR3, as DNA: TGTGCCAGCAGTGAACTGGGAGGGGCCACTGAAGCTTTCTTT. It yields the protein CASSELGGATEAFF.

The rearrangement joins TRBV4-2 to TRBJ2-7; 9 bases are a match to TRBD2. The CDR3 has 15 amino acids. Trimming removed 0 bases from V and 2 bases from J; junction bases left unmatched: 2. From germline, CDR1 is LGHNA and CDR2 YNFKEQ. CDR3 sequence: CASSQELAGAYEQYF. The CDR3 DNA is TGTGCCAGCAGCCAAGAACTAGCGGGTGCCTACGAGCAGTACTTC.

This chain connects TRBV3-1 (or the pseudogene TRBV3-2) to TRBJ1-5; tentative D call: TRBD1 (6 bases). The V gene lost 4 bases and the J gene lost 2 bases, with 36 bases spanning the gap. CDR1 is LGHDT, CDR2 YNNKEL, per germline (reference sequence). There are 23 residues in the CDR3. The CDR3 is CASSPQEGGTHIPGDEGNQPQHF. In DNA form, the CDR3 reads TGTGCCAGCAGCCCACAGGAAGGAGGAACCCATATCCCAGGGGATGAGGGCAATCAGCCCCAGCATTTT.

The rearrangement links TRBV20-1 to TRBJ2-3; the D is unclear. The V gene lost 3 bases and the J gene lost 5 bases, with 9 bases spanning the gap. The CDR3 length is 12 residues. Germline CDR1 reads DFQATT; CDR2 reads SNEGSKA (reference sequence). In nucleotides, the CDR3 is TGCAGTGCTAGTCGGGCTGAAGATACGCAGTATTTT. Amino acid sequence: CSASRAEDTQYF.